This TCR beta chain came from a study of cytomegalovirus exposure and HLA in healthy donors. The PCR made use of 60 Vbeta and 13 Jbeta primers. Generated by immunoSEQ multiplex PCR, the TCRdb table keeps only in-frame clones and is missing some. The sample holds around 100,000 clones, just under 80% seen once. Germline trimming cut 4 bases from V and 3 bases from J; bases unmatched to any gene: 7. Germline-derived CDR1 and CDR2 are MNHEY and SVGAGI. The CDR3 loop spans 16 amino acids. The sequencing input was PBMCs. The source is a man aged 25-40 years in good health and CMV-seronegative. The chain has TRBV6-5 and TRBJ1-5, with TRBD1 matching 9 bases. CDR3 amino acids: CASSLVGTGYNQPQHF. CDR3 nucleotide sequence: TGTGCCAGCAGTTTGGTCGGGACAGGGTACAATCAGCCCCAGCATTTT.